The following is a T cell receptor beta chain sequence with its context. Its antigen is unidentified. CDR3 length equals 14 residues. The germline CDR1 and CDR2 sequences are KGHSH and LQKENI. V lost 0 bases to trimming and J lost 7 bases, with 12 bases between them. The treatment was: around 19 received Ad26.COV2.S at low or high dose, single or two shots; about five received placebo; per-sample allocation not given. Day 63 following the first vaccine or placebo injection was when the samples were taken. The data stem from a study of Ad26.COV2.S vaccination and SARS-CoV-2 variants. Study outcomes and limitations: Non-spike TCR breadth was similar in vaccine and placebo recipients.

Produced via immunoSEQ multiplex PCR; TCRdb's table is partial and in-frame only. The sample yields some 270,000 clones, around 85% seen once. V gene TRBV18 combines with J gene TRBJ1-2; tentatively, D is TRBD1 (5 bases). Sequenced here: peripheral blood, sampled in a trial of Ad26.COV2.S vaccine versus placebo. The clonotype was recovered from a person between 18 and 60 years old who received the Ad26.COV2.S COVID-19 vaccine or a placebo. CDR3 protein: CASSPPRRGSGYTF. The DNA of the CDR3 is TGTGCCAGCTCACCACCAAGAAGGGGCTCTGGCTACACCTTC.